Each of the 23 T cell receptor beta chains below was sequenced from the same sample in a study of T cell clonotyping in hematopoietic cell transplantation listed by TCRdb under 2021. The label giving this sample's time point can be read as: 100 days after allo-HCT. Library method: the immunoSEQ multiplex PCR assay. TCRdb re-hosts the immuneACCESS table, in-frame sequences only. Its copies lack some clones; in the studies checked, an unresolved V gene accounts for under half of them, and the cause for the rest is not known. A total of 5,500 to 6,000 clones appear in this sample, roughly 91% of them only once. Approximately 40% of the sample is in the top ten clones. The sample here was peripheral blood mononuclear cells, taken 100 days after allogeneic stem cell transplant. The receptors originated from a female patient in her fifties or sixties who had an allogeneic stem cell transplant from a related donor, so the T cells may come from the graft donor. Some clones in this sample may be carry-over from other donors' samples.

This sequence joins TRBV7-2 and TRBJ1-2, with 8 bases lining up with TRBD1. The germline V gene has CDR1 SGHTA and CDR2 FQGNSA. This CDR3 has 15 amino acids. The J segment lost 5 bases and the V segment lost 1 base, leaving 6 bases of the junction unmatched. Here the CDR3 DNA reads TGTGCCAGCAGCTTAGAGGCAGACAGGGGTTATGGCTACACCTTC. It translates to CASSLEADRGYGYTF.

The V gene is TRBV4-2, the J gene TRBJ2-7; TRBD2 aligns across 7 bases. Looked up from germline, CDR1 is LGHNA and CDR2 is YNFKEQ. Unmatched junction bases numbered 12, after V lost 4 bases and J lost 3 bases. The CDR3 runs 16 residues. CDR3 in DNA: TGTGCCAGCAGCCTAACACCGAGCGGGACCGACTACGAGCAGTACTTC. Translated: CASSLTPSGTDYEQYF.

The chain uses TRBV5-4 and TRBJ1-1; no firm D call. CDR3 length equals 13 residues. V was trimmed by 1 base and J by 1 base, leaving 5 bases between them. Germline-derived CDR1 and CDR2 are SGHNT and YYREEE (reference sequence). DNA for the CDR3: TGTGCCAGCAGCTTGATCCAGAACACTGAAGCTTTCTTT. It specifies CASSLIQNTEAFF. Using reference TRBV5-4 and TRBJ1-1 for the parts outside the CDR3, the full variable domain is ETGVTQSPTHLIKTRGQQVTLRCSSQSGHNTVSWYQQALGQGPQFIFQYYREEENGRGNFPPRFSGLQFPNYSSELNVNALELDDSALYLCASSLIQNTEAFFGQGTRLTVV.

The chain joins TRBV5-1 to TRBJ1-3, with D perhaps matching TRBD1 (5 bases). The CDR3 runs to 14 residues. CDR1 SGHRS and CDR2 YFSETQ come from the germline V gene. Trimming removed 4 bases from V and 4 bases from J, with 12 bases in between. CDR3 sequence reads: CASSKDSPGNTIYF. In DNA, the CDR3 is TGCGCCAGCAGCAAAGACAGTCCCGGAAACACCATATATTTT.

The genes are TRBV29-1 and TRBJ2-6; perhaps D is TRBD1 or TRBD2 (5 bases each). This CDR3 is built from 16 residues. Germline-derived CDR1 and CDR2 are SQVTM and ANQGSEA. Trimming removed 3 bases from V and 0 bases from J, with 12 bases in between. The CDR3 sequence is CSVEGTTSSGANVLTF. For the CDR3, the DNA is TGCAGCGTTGAGGGGACCACGAGCTCTGGGGCCAACGTCCTGACTTTC.

The rearrangement joins TRBV18 to TRBJ2-7; D remains ambiguous. Trimming took 2 bases from V and 3 from J, leaving 5 bases between them. The germline V gene encodes CDR1 KGHSH and CDR2 LQKENI. The CDR3 contains 12 residues. The CDR3 DNA reads TGTGCCAGCTCACCAAAGGACTACGAGCAGTACTTC. This encodes CASSPKDYEQYF. The full variable domain, with the rest looked up from reference TRBV18 and TRBJ2-7, is NAGVMQNPRHLVRRRGQEARLRCSPMKGHSHVYWYRQLPEEGLKFMVYLQKENIIDESGMPKERFSAEFPKEGPSILRIQQVVRGDSAAYFCASSPKDYEQYFGPGTRLTVT.

This chain joins TRBV27 and TRBJ1-4; the D gene is possibly TRBD1 (6 bases). This CDR3 region has 16 residues. Germline loops: CDR1 MNHEY, CDR2 SMNVEV (reference sequence). V lost 5 bases and J 7 bases, leaving 20 bases between the germline ends. CDR3 loop: CASSLLGRRGGEKLFF. DNA for the CDR3: TGTGCCAGCAGTCTTCTCGGCCGCAGGGGAGGTGAAAAACTGTTTTTT.

V and J are TRBV6-4 and TRBJ1-6; TRBD1 might be the D (5 bases). Germline CDR1 MRHNA, CDR2 SNTAGT. The CDR3 runs to 14 residues. Trimming cost V 5 bases and J 12 bases, with 17 bases left between them. The CDR3 DNA sequence: TGTGCCAGCAGTCCCGCAGGGACCTACAAACCCCTCCACTTT. Its protein product is CASSPAGTYKPLHF.

On this clone itself: Distinct nucleotide sequences in the sample also encode this CDR3. The chain has TRBV29-1 and TRBJ2-7, with a possible D match to TRBD2 (7 bases). Germline CDR1 and CDR2: SQVTM and ANQGSEA. Deletions cut 4 bases from V and 5 bases from J, with 18 bases between. CDR3 length: 14 residues. CDR3: CSVGGARDYNEQYF. The DNA for the CDR3 is TGCAGCGTTGGGGGGGCCAGGGACTACAACGAGCAGTACTTC.

This rearrangement joins TRBV5-1 to TRBJ2-5; 8 bases match TRBD1. Germline V gives CDR1 SGHRS, CDR2 YFSETQ. V dropped 6 bases and J dropped 5; count of bases not matched to a gene: 9. The CDR3 spans 14 residues. In DNA, the CDR3 is TGCGCCAGCACCCCGGGACAGGTCGGGGAGACCCAGTACTTC. It yields the protein CASTPGQVGETQYF.

By share, this clone ranks as large (0.1 to 1%). This chain joins TRBV7-6 and TRBJ2-2, with D perhaps given as TRBD1 or TRBD2 (6 bases each). Germline CDR1 is SGHVS and CDR2 is FNYEAQ. Trimming took 1 base from V and 4 from J, leaving 7 bases between them. CDR3 size: 14 residues. CDR3 nucleotide sequence: TGTGCCAGCAGCTTAGAGGGGGGCACCGGGGAGCTGTTTTTT. Amino acids: CASSLEGGTGELFF.

The chain employs TRBV27 and TRBJ1-6; 10 bases fit TRBD1. The CDR3 has 15 residues. The V gene's germline CDR1 is MNHEY and CDR2 SMNVEV (reference sequence). Trimming at V came to 5 bases and at J to 9 bases, leaving 7 bases not matched to a gene. The CDR3 protein is CASSPGDRGGSPLHF. The CDR3 DNA follows: TGTGCCAGCAGTCCGGGGGACAGGGGCGGTTCACCCCTCCACTTT.

The gene calls are TRBV19 and TRBJ1-5, with TRBD1 matching over 10 bases. The germline CDR1 and CDR2 sequences are LNHDA and SQIVND (reference sequence). The CDR3 covers 15 residues. Losses at the gene ends were 5 bases for V and 2 bases for J; bases not matched to a gene: 3. CDR3 nucleotide sequence: TGTGCCAGTAGTCCTGGACAGGGGGGCAATCAGCCCCAGCATTTT. Protein product: CASSPGQGGNQPQHF.

V gene TRBV5-1 combines with J gene TRBJ1-2; D is undetermined. Germline V gives CDR1 SGHRS, CDR2 YFSETQ. V gave up 4 bases and J gave up 7 bases, with 17 bases separating them. The CDR3 length is 14 residues. CDR3 DNA: TGCGCCAGCAGCCAAATAACGGAACCGGGTGGCTACACCTTC. Translated: CASSQITEPGGYTF.

This chain connects TRBV6-5 to TRBJ1-5; TRBD1 matches 10 bases. Germline V CDR1 and CDR2: MNHEY, SVGAGI. The ends lost 6 bases at V and 6 bases at J; junction bases unmatched: 8. This CDR3 comprises 15 residues. CDR3 in DNA: TGTGCCAGCAGACCCGGACAGGGGGGTGGTCAGCCCCAGCATTTT. Translated, it gives CASRPGQGGGQPQHF.

The rearrangement uses TRBV30 and TRBJ1-5; D call uncertain. CDR1 and CDR2 from the germline V gene are GTSNPN and SVGIG (reference sequence). CDR3 length: 11 amino acids. V was clipped by 3 bases and J by 9 bases, with 9 bases between them. In DNA form, the CDR3 reads TGTGCCTGGAGGGGCTCGGGGCCCCAGCATTTT. Translating gives CAWRGSGPQHF. The whole variable domain, filled in from reference TRBV30 and TRBJ1-5, reads SQTIHQWPATLVQPVGSPLSLECTVEGTSNPNLYWYRQAAGRGLQLLFYSVGIGQISSEVPQNLSASRPQDRQFILSSKKLLLSDSGFYLCAWRGSGPQHFGDGTRLSIL.

This clone was counted once. The chain recombines TRBV5-6 with TRBJ1-4; 7 positions agree with TRBD1. V dropped 3 bases and J dropped 7; count of bases not matched to a gene: 12. The V gene's germline CDR1 is SGHDT and CDR2 YYEEEE. The CDR3 totals 16 residues. The CDR3 reads CASSSGQALYREKLFF. The CDR3 DNA is TGTGCCAGCAGCTCTGGACAGGCCCTATACCGTGAAAAACTGTTTTTT.

The V and J genes are TRBV4-2 and TRBJ2-5; D possibly corresponds to TRBD2 (5 bases). CDR3 length: 17 residues. The germline gives CDR1 LGHNA, CDR2 YNFKEQ. Trimming left V 2 bases short and J 5 bases short, with 21 bases between. The CDR3 DNA follows: TGTGCCAGCAGCCAAAGCATGGGAGCGGAACGAAGGGAGACCCAGTACTTC. It encodes CASSQSMGAERRETQYF.

The gene calls are TRBV27 and TRBJ1-4; TRBD1 agrees at 8 bases. CDR3 length: 16 amino acids. V was clipped by 0 bases and J by 11 bases; unmatched bases: 11. Germline CDR1 and CDR2: MNHEY and SMNVEV (reference sequence). The CDR3 DNA reads TGTGCCAGCAGTTTATCGATAGTCGGGACAGGATGGAAACTGTTTTTT. It specifies CASSLSIVGTGWKLFF.

The chain recombines TRBV15 with TRBJ1-2; 10 bases fit TRBD1. V lost 3 bases to trimming and J lost 4 bases; unmatched junction nucleotides: 17. The CDR3 length is 19 residues. CDR1 LNHNV and CDR2 YYDKDF come from the germline V gene (reference sequence). The CDR3 protein is CATSRSLVGTGASRYGYTF. Here the CDR3 DNA reads TGTGCCACCAGCAGGTCCTTAGTTGGGACAGGGGCCTCTCGCTATGGCTACACCTTC.

This clone occurred once. The chain links TRBV7-2 to TRBJ1-1; a possible D gene is TRBD1 (5 bases). V lost 4 bases and J 0 bases, leaving 15 bases between the germline ends. CDR1 is SGHTA and CDR2 is FQGNSA in the germline V gene. This CDR3 comprises 16 residues. Here the CDR3 reads CASSSRVARVNTEAFF. In DNA form, the CDR3 reads TGTGCCAGCAGCTCCAGGGTCGCCCGCGTGAACACTGAAGCTTTCTTT.

The rearrangement links TRBV29-1 to TRBJ1-5; D is ambiguous. Germline CDR1 reads SQVTM; CDR2 reads ANQGSEA. This CDR3 is 13 amino acids long. V was cut by 6 bases and J by 8 bases, with 17 bases left in between. The DNA of the CDR3 is TGCAGCGTCTCCGACCCGACCGAGAAGCCCCAGCATTTT. This codes for CSVSDPTEKPQHF.

This chain joins TRBV23-1 and TRBJ2-7; perhaps D is TRBD1 or TRBD2 (6 bases each). TRBV23-1 is an ORF; its function is uncertain. CDR3 length equals 17 residues. Trimming took 2 bases from V and 5 from J, leaving 22 bases between them. CDR3: CASSQPLPGEVRDEQYF. The CDR3 bases are TGCGCCAGCAGTCAACCCCTACCAGGGGAGGTAAGGGACGAGCAGTACTTC.